Each of the 15 T cell receptor beta chains below was sequenced from the same sample in a study of shared clonotypes between healthy human individuals. Only in-frame clones appear in the TCRdb table, and some are missing; sequencing was by immunoSEQ multiplex PCR. Of 2,500,000 or so clones listed, 93% are singletons. The sample was naive CD4+ T cells from PBMCs. This sample's subset: CD45RA+ positively selected. These receptors all come from a man younger than 30 in good health. Some clones in this sample may be carry-over from other donors' samples.

This chain connects TRBV5-4 to TRBJ1-2, with D possibly matching TRBD1 (5 bases). Between the trimmed V and J ends, which lost 3 bases and 5 bases, there was a span of 23 bases. The CDR3 sequence is 17 residues long. Germline V gene data show CDR1 as SGHNT and CDR2 as YYREEE (reference sequence). CDR3 protein: CASSSGLSNNAPYGYTF. The CDR3, as DNA: TGTGCCAGCAGCTCAGGGTTGTCTAACAATGCACCTTATGGCTACACCTTC.

This clone was seen a few times. The chain is built from TRBV29-1 and TRBJ1-1; TRBD1 matches 7 bases. Germline-derived CDR1 and CDR2 are SQVTM and ANQGSEA. The CDR3 loop spans 11 amino acids. The trim removed 7 bases at V and 6 bases at J, leaving 5 bases unmatched. CDR3 bases: TGCAGCGCCCGGGGGACAGCTGAAGCTTTCTTT. This translates into CSARGTAEAFF.

The gene calls are TRBV15 and TRBJ2-1; tentative D call: TRBD2 (5 bases). In germline, CDR1 is LNHNV, CDR2 YYDKDF (reference sequence). V lost 0 bases, J lost 9 bases, and 9 bases lay in between. There are 13 residues in the CDR3. The CDR3 sequence: CATSRDNRGEQFF. In nucleotides, the CDR3 is TGTGCCACCAGCAGAGATAACCGGGGTGAGCAGTTCTTC.

On this clone: Other DNA sequences from this sample encode an identical CDR3 as well. The chain combines TRBV19 with TRBJ1-2; D gene unclear. CDR1 and CDR2 from the germline V gene are LNHDA and SQIVND (reference sequence). This CDR3 has 14 residues. The V end lost 2 bases, the J end lost 3 bases, and 10 bases lay between the germline ends. The CDR3 DNA is TGTGCCAGTAGTATATCACGGCTTGACTATGGCTACACCTTC. Translation gives CASSISRLDYGYTF.

V gene TRBV19 combines with J gene TRBJ2-2; D may be TRBD2 (7 bases). V dropped 9 bases and J dropped 4 bases, with 24 bases sitting between them. Germline CDR1 is LNHDA and CDR2 is SQIVND (reference sequence). This CDR3 region has 17 residues. CDR3 sequence (DNA): TGTGCCAGCCGCGGGCTTCGGGGGGCGACGACCACCGGGGAGCTGTTTTTT. Protein sequence: CASRGLRGATTTGELFF.

This rearrangement joins TRBV7-9 to TRBJ1-2, with D tentatively TRBD1 (6 bases). CDR1 and CDR2 from the germline V gene are SEHNR and FQNEAQ (reference sequence). The CDR3 consists of 16 residues. V was shortened by 5 bases and J by 4 bases, with 20 bases between the two germline ends. The CDR3 sequence is CASSPYRQAAFYGYTF. The CDR3 nucleotides are TGTGCCAGCAGCCCCTATCGACAGGCCGCCTTCTATGGCTACACCTTC. The full variable domain, in which reference TRBV7-9 and TRBJ1-2 provide the parts outside the CDR3, is DTGVSQNPRHKITKRGQNVTFRCDPISEHNRLYWYRQTLGQGPEFLTYFQNEAQLEKSRLLSDRFSAERPKGSFSTLEIQRTEQGDSAMYLCASSPYRQAAFYGYTFGSGTRLTVV.

The rearrangement links TRBV28 to TRBJ1-4, with a tentative D call TRBD1 (5 bases). The V and J ends lost 8 bases and 6 bases respectively, with 16 bases between them. The CDR3 extends over 14 amino acids. Germline V gene sequence: CDR1 MDHEN, CDR2 SYDVKM. The CDR3 sequence: CASGPPGRDEKLFF. The CDR3 DNA reads TGTGCCAGCGGTCCCCCGGGCAGGGATGAAAAACTGTTTTTT.

This rearrangement joins TRBV5-1 to TRBJ2-2, with D unclear. Between the trimmed V and J ends, which lost 0 bases and 8 bases, there was a span of 8 bases. CDR1 SGHRS and CDR2 YFSETQ come from the germline V gene. There are 13 residues in the CDR3. CDR3 sequence (DNA): TGCGCCAGCAGCTTGGAATTCGGTGGGGAGCTGTTTTTT. This gives the protein CASSLEFGGELFF.

For the CDR3, the DNA is TGTGCCAGCAGTTGGCCCCGTTCCAGTGGGGCCAACGTCCTGACTTTC. Residues: CASSWPRSSGANVLTF. This chain joins TRBV28 and TRBJ2-6; D gene unclear. This CDR3 has 16 amino acids. Between the trimmed V and J ends, which lost 4 bases and 3 bases, there was a span of 13 bases. Germline loops: CDR1 MDHEN, CDR2 SYDVKM.

The V call is TRBV2, the J call TRBJ2-1, with 10 nucleotides matching TRBD2. The junction had 2 bases not matched to a gene; V was cut back by 4 bases and J by 5 bases. The germline gives CDR1 SNHLY, CDR2 FYNNEI. The CDR3 spans 14 residues. This CDR3 is CASSVAGGDNEQFF. CDR3 sequence (DNA): TGTGCCAGCAGTGTAGCGGGAGGCGACAATGAGCAGTTCTTC.

V usage is TRBV6-6 and J usage is TRBJ2-7, with D perhaps being TRBD1 or TRBD2 (5 bases each). The CDR3 spans 14 residues. V was trimmed by 5 bases and J by 3 bases, leaving 14 bases between them. Germline V lookup: CDR1 MNHNY, CDR2 SVGAGI (reference sequence). In DNA form, the CDR3 reads TGTGCCAGCAGTGGGGCCAGGGCGGGCTACGAGCAGTACTTC. It encodes CASSGARAGYEQYF.

The chain joins TRBV7-2 to TRBJ2-3; D call uncertain. The CDR3 contains 13 residues. The V end was cut by 5 bases, the J end by 6 bases, with 12 bases between. Germline CDR1 and CDR2: SGHTA and FQGNSA. The CDR3 bases are TGTGCCAGCAGCCTCCCAAACGAGGATACGCAGTATTTT. It encodes CASSLPNEDTQYF.

This rearrangement joins TRBV5-6 to TRBJ1-4; D is undetermined. This CDR3 has 14 residues. Per germline, CDR1 SGHDT and CDR2 YYEEEE. V was cut by 1 base and J by 0 bases, with 4 bases left in between. The CDR3 sequence: CASSLRSTNEKLFF. CDR3 DNA: TGTGCCAGCAGCTTGAGATCAACTAATGAAAAACTGTTTTTT.

The DNA for the CDR3 is TGCGCCAGCAGCTTGAAAGCGGGAGTAAATGAGCAGTTCTTC. Translation gives CASSLKAGVNEQFF. V and J are TRBV5-1 and TRBJ2-1; TRBD2 matches at 8 bases. This CDR3 is built from 14 residues. The germline V gene encodes CDR1 SGHRS and CDR2 YFSETQ. Trimming cost V 1 base and J 7 bases; bases outside gene matches: 4.

This clone was detected only once. The CDR3 reads CAIRRTGDNNSPLHF. DNA of the CDR3: TGTGCCATCAGACGTACAGGGGATAATAATTCACCCCTCCACTTT. The genes are TRBV10-3 and TRBJ1-6, with 7 bases identical to TRBD1. Per the germline V gene, CDR1 is ENHRY and CDR2 is SYGVKD. The CDR3 extends over 15 amino acids. J was trimmed by 5 bases and V by 6 bases; bases with no gene match: 7.